What follows are 12 T cell receptor beta chains derived from one specimen sequenced in a study of T-cell memory formation after mild COVID-19. MiXCR was run by TCRdb on the 5' RACE reads, yielding one entry per CDR3 protein. The data show about 540,000 distinct CDR3 sequences, with about a fifth seen just once and under 15% held by the top ten. Sequenced input: PBMCs or a T cell subset sorted from them (not recorded which). These receptors were collected from an adult woman who had mild COVID-19 (a few samples of this study predate the infection). Cell type and time point are not known.

The CDR3 DNA reads as TGCGCCAGCAGCCAAGCGACACCAGGGTCTAATGAAAAACTGTTTTTT. Its translation: CASSQATPGSNEKLFF. V and J are TRBV4-3 and TRBJ1-4, with D maybe TRBD1 (5 bases). CDR3 length equals 16 residues. V was trimmed by 1 base and J by 3 bases, leaving 12 bases between them. Germline CDR1 and CDR2: LGHNA and YSLEER.

The chain couples TRBV6-4 to TRBJ2-3; tentative D call: TRBD2 (5 bases). The V end lost 6 bases, the J end lost 5 bases, and 12 bases lay between the germline ends. The CDR3 totals 13 residues. Germline CDR1 MRHNA, CDR2 SNTAGT. The CDR3 sequence: CASSYEGRDTQYF. Here the CDR3 DNA reads TGTGCCAGCAGCTATGAAGGGAGAGATACGCAGTATTTT.

This clonotype appeared a few times. This chain uses TRBV6-1 with TRBJ2-3; no clear D gene. Trimming removed 4 bases at V and 4 bases at J, with 24 bases between. CDR1 is MNHNS and CDR2 is SASEGT in the germline V gene. The CDR3 spans 18 residues. CDR3 bases: TGTGCCAGCAGTGTACGTAGGAGAGATACCTTTTTTGCAGATACGCAGTATTTT. Translated, it gives CASSVRRRDTFFADTQYF.

The chain couples TRBV5-1 to TRBJ1-5; D is undetermined. The CDR3 has 13 residues. CDR1 is SGHRS and CDR2 is YFSETQ in the germline V gene. Trimming shortened V by 1 base and J by 7 bases, and 9 bases separated the two germline ends. The CDR3 loop is CASSLSDGQPQHF. Written as DNA, the CDR3 is TGCGCCAGCAGCTTGTCGGACGGGCAGCCCCAGCATTTT.

This clonotype was counted only a few times. The chain employs TRBV4-2 and TRBJ1-2, with TRBD1 matching over 8 bases. The CDR3 is 13 amino acids. Germline values: CDR1 LGHNA, CDR2 YNFKEQ. With 6 bases clipped from V and 4 bases from J, the junction kept 4 bases outside the gene matches. The CDR3 DNA sequence: TGTGCCAGCAGGTCAGGGGGCGTCTATGGCTACACCTTC. It specifies CASRSGGVYGYTF.

This clonotype was observed a handful of times. The chain carries TRBV29-1 and TRBJ2-3, with 12 bases fitting TRBD1. Germline V gives CDR1 SQVTM, CDR2 ANQGSEA. V trimming: 6 bases; J trimming: 6 bases; junction bases outside the gene matches: 10. The CDR3 sequence is 15 residues long. The CDR3 region has the DNA TGCAGCGTCTGCGGGGGGGGACAGGGGGCGGATACGCAGTATTTT. Translating it yields CSVCGGGQGADTQYF.

The table lists this clonotype with a few counts. The rearrangement joins TRBV3-1 to TRBJ1-5; D is undetermined. The CDR3 spans 12 residues. Germline V gene data show CDR1 as LGHDT and CDR2 as YNNKEL (reference sequence). Trimming removed 1 base at V and 6 bases at J, with 4 bases between. This chain's CDR3 is CASSQAVQPQHF. For the CDR3, the DNA is TGTGCCAGCAGCCAAGCAGTTCAGCCCCAGCATTTT.

This clonotype was found a few times. This chain links TRBV4-1 with TRBJ2-5; D is unclear. The CDR3 runs 14 residues. Germline values: CDR1 MGHRA, CDR2 YSYEKL. V lost 5 bases and J 5 bases, leaving 15 bases between the germline ends. This CDR3 is CASSFRAPRETQYF. DNA of the CDR3: TGCGCCAGCAGCTTCCGGGCCCCTCGGGAGACCCAGTACTTC.

The J gene is TRBJ1-2, the V gene TRBV20-1; D remains unclear. V was shortened by 0 bases and J by 3 bases, with 8 bases between the two germline ends. Germline values: CDR1 DFQATT, CDR2 SNEGSKA (reference sequence). The CDR3 sequence is 13 residues long. The CDR3 nucleotides read TGCAGTGCTAGAGAGGTCGGCGACTATGGCTACACCTTC. Its translation: CSAREVGDYGYTF.

This chain uses TRBV27 with TRBJ2-2, with D perhaps matching TRBD1 or TRBD2 (5 bases each). The CDR3 is made up of 16 amino acids. V lost 7 bases, J lost 2 bases, and 17 bases lay in between. Germline assignment: CDR1 MNHEY and CDR2 SMNVEV (reference sequence). The chain's CDR3 is CASTSPGAFNTGELFF. DNA of the CDR3: TGTGCCAGCACCTCGCCCGGGGCCTTTAACACCGGGGAGCTGTTTTTT.

The J gene is TRBJ2-1, the V gene TRBV7-2; 7 bases are shared with TRBD2. The germline gives CDR1 SGHTA, CDR2 FQGNSA. The ends lost 5 bases at V and 6 bases at J; junction bases unmatched: 7. The CDR3 covers 14 residues. CDR3 amino acids: CASSDGLVGNEQFF. DNA of the CDR3: TGTGCCAGCAGCGATGGACTAGTAGGCAATGAGCAGTTCTTC.

This chain links TRBV2 with TRBJ2-7; TRBD2 agrees at 11 bases. Losses at the gene ends were 3 bases for V and 3 bases for J; bases not matched to a gene: 7. The CDR3 covers 16 residues. The V gene's germline CDR1 is SNHLY and CDR2 FYNNEI. The CDR3 nucleotides read TGTGCCAGCAGTGAGAGACTAGCGGGAACTCGCTACGAGCAGTACTTC. Its protein is CASSERLAGTRYEQYF.